The clone carrying this T cell receptor beta chain has just one count. This record comes from a study of blood T cell repertoires in COVID-19. Across the study: PBMCs, B-cell-depleted T cells, or T cells provided the cDNA or gDNA that made up the material.

This CDR3 is 13 amino acids long. The junction had 4 bases not matched to a gene; V was cut back by 5 bases and J by 3 bases. Per the germline V gene, CDR1 is SNHLY and CDR2 is FYNNEI. Clones were read by immunoSEQ multiplex PCR, and TCRdb kept only the in-frame ones, dropping some. This sample has some 150,000 clones, with under 85% found just once. Sequencing was done on a sample of peripheral blood. This TCR came from a man in his 60s with COVID-19, enrolled during active disease. V usage is TRBV2 and J usage is TRBJ2-7; 7 nucleotides match TRBD1. For the CDR3, the DNA is TGTGCCAGCAGTTTGGGACAGTACTACGAGCAGTACTTC. It is translated as CASSLGQYYEQYF.